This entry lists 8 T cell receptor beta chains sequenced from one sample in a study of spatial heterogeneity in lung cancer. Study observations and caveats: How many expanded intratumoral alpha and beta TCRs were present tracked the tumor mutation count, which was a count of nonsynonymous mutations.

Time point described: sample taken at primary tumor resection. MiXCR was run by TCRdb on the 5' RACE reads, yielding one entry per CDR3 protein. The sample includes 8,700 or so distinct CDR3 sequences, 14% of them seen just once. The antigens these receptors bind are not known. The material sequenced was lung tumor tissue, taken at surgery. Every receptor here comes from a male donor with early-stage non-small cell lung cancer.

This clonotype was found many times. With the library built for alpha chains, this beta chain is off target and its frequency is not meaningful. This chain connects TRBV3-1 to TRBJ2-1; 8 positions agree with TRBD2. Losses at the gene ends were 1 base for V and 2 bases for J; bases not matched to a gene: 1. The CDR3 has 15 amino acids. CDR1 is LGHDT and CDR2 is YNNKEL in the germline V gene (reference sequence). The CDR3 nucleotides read TGTGCCAGCAGCCAAGTAGCGGGAACCTACAATGAGCAGTTCTTC. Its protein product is CASSQVAGTYNEQFF.

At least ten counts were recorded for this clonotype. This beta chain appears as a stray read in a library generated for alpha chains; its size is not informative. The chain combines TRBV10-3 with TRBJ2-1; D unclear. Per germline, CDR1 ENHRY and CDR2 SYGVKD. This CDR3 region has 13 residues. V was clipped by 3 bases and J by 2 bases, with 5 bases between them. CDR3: CAISDGTYNEQFF. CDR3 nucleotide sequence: TGTGCCATCAGTGATGGGACCTACAATGAGCAGTTCTTC.

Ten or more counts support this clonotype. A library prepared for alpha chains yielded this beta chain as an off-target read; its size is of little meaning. CDR3 nucleotide sequence: TGTGCCAGCAGCTTAGCGTTCGGGACTAGACAGGACCGCAATGAGCAGTTCTTC. This encodes CASSLAFGTRQDRNEQFF. The chain joins TRBV11-1 to TRBJ2-1; TRBD2 aligns across 8 bases. The germline V gene encodes CDR1 SGHAT and CDR2 FQDESV (reference sequence). This CDR3 region has 18 residues. The ends lost 0 bases at V and 6 bases at J; junction bases unmatched: 13.

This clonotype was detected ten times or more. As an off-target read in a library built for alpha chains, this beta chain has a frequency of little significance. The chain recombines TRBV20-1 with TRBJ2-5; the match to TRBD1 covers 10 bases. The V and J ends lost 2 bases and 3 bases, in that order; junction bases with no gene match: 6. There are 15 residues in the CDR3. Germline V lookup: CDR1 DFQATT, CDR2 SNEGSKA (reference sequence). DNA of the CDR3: TGCAGTGCTAGAACAGACAGGGGGCCGAAAGAGACCCAGTACTTC. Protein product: CSARTDRGPKETQYF.

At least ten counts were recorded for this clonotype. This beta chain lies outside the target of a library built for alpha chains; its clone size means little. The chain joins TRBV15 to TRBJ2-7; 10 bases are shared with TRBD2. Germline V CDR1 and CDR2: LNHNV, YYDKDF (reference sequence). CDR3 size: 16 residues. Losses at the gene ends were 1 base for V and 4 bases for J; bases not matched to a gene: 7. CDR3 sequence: CATSRVSSGRPYEQYF. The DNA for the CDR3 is TGTGCCACCAGCAGAGTATCTAGCGGGAGACCGTACGAGCAGTACTTC.

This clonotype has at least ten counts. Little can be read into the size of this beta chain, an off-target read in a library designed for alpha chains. CDR3 nucleotide sequence: TGTGCCTGGAGTAGAAGGGGGTCCTCCTACAATGAGCAGTTCTTC. It codes for CAWSRRGSSYNEQFF. J is TRBJ2-1 and V is TRBV30; TRBD1 might be the D (6 bases). The CDR3 is 15 residues long. Germline lookup yields CDR1 GTSNPN and CDR2 SVGIG (reference sequence). Trimming took 2 bases from V and 0 from J, leaving 11 bases between them.

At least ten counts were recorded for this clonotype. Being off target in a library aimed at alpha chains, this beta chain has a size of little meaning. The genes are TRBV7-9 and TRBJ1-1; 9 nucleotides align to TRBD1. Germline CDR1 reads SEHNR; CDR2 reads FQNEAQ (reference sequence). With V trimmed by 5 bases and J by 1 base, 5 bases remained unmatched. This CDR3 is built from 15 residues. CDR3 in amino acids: CASSQQGAANTEAFF. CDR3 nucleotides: TGTGCCAGCAGCCAACAGGGGGCTGCGAACACTGAAGCTTTCTTT.

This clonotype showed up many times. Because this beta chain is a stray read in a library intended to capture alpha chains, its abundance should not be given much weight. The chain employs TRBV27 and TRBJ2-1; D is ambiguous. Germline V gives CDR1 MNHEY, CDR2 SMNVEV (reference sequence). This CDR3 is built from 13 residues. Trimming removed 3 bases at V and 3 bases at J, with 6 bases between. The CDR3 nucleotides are TGTGCCAGCAGTTTGGACGGCTACAATGAGCAGTTCTTC. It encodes CASSLDGYNEQFF.